This TCR beta chain appears in the sequencing data of a study of blood T cell repertoires in COVID-19. Study context: COVID-19 samples from acute and convalescent phases originated in the United States, Italy and Spain. PBMCs, B-cell-depleted T cells, or T cells provided the cDNA or gDNA that made up the material.

Enrollees, about 18 to 95 years old, lived in about two dozen US areas. CDR1 and CDR2 from the germline V gene are LNHNV and YYDKDF (reference sequence). After removal of 5 bases from V and 0 bases from J, the junction contained 5 bases not matched to a gene. The CDR3 loop spans 17 amino acids. As processed by the authors: Estimated nucleated cell counts came from reference gene primer amplification. TCRdb's copy holds only in-frame clones and misses some; the assay was immunoSEQ multiplex PCR. The V and J calls and clone size are taken from that table; D and trimming were inferred from the DNA. This sample has 250,000 to 300,000 clones, with around 80% found just once.

The sequence came from a man under 40 with acute COVID-19. Sequencing was carried out using PBMCs or T cells enriched from blood (not recorded which). The genes are TRBV15 and TRBJ1-5, with 12 bases that match TRBD1. CDR3 loop: CATSARDRGLSNQPQHF. CDR3 DNA sequence: TGTGCCACCAGCGCCCGGGACAGGGGGCTTAGCAATCAGCCCCAGCATTTT. The complete variable domain, with remaining parts taken from reference TRBV15 and TRBJ1-5, reads DAMVIQNPRYQVTQFGKPVTLSCSQTLNHNVMYWYQQKSSQAPKLLFHYYDKDFNNEADTPDNFQSRRPNTSFCFLDIRSPGLGDTAMYLCATSARDRGLSNQPQHFGDGTRLSIL.